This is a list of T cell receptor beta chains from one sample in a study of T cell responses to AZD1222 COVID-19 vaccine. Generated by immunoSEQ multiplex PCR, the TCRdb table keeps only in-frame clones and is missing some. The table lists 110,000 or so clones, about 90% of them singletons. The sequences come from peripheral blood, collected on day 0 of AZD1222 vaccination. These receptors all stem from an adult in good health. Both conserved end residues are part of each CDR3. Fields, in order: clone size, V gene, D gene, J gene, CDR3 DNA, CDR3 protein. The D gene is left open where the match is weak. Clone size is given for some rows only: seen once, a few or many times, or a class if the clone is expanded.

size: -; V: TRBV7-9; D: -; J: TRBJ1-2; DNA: TGTGCCAGCAGCGCCAATGGGAATGGCTACACCTTC; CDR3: CASSANGNGYTF
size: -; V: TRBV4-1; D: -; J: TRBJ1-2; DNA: TGCGCCAGCAGCCAAACAGGGACCAAGCATGGCTACACCTTC; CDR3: CASSQTGTKHGYTF
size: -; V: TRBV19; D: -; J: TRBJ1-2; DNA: TGTGCCAGTAGTATAGGGGCAGGGGTGGCCTATGGCTACACCTTC; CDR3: CASSIGAGVAYGYTF
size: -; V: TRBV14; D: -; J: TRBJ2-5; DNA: TGTGCCAGCAGCCAAGGTGGGTTAGAAGAGACCCAGTACTTC; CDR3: CASSQGGLEETQYF
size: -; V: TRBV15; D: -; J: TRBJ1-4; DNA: TGTGCCACCAGCAGAGATCTCGGTACTAATGAAAAACTGTTTTTT; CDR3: CATSRDLGTNEKLFF
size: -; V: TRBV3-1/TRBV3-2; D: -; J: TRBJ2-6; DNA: TGTGCCAGCAGCCAAGCGGCAGGGTCGGGGGCCAACGTCCTGACTTTC; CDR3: CASSQAAGSGANVLTF
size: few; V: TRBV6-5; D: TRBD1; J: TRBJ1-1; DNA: TGTGCCAGCACTAGGGACAGGGGAAGCACTGAAGCTTTCTTT; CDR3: CASTRDRGSTEAFF
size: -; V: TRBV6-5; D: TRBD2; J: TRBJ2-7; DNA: TGTGCCACTAGACTAGCGGGACACTACGAGCAGTACTTC; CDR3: CATRLAGHYEQYF
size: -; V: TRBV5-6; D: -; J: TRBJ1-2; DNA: TGTGCCAGCAGCGCACAGGAAAAGTATGGCTACACCTTC; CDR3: CASSAQEKYGYTF
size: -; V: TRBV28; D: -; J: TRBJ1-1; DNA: TGTGCCATCCGACGGGACACTGAAGCTTTCTTT; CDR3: CAIRRDTEAFF
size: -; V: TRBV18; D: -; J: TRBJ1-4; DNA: TGTGCCAGCTCCCCTCAGAGACTCTCAACTAATGAAAAACTGTTTTTT; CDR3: CASSPQRLSTNEKLFF
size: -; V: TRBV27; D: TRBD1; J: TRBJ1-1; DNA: TGTGCCAGCAGTTTCAGGGGGCAAGCTTTCTTT; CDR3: CASSFRGQAFF
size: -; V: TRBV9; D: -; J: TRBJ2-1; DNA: TGTGCCAGCAGCGTAGTGACTAGCTCCTACAATGAGCAGTTCTTC; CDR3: CASSVVTSSYNEQFF
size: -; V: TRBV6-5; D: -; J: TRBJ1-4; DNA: TGTGCCAGCAGTTACCAGGGAGGGGAATGGGAAAAACTGTTTTTT; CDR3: CASSYQGGEWEKLFF
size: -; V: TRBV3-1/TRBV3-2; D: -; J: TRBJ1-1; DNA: TGTGCCAGCAGCCCCGGGCCAGTTGCCACTGAAGCTTTCTTT; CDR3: CASSPGPVATEAFF
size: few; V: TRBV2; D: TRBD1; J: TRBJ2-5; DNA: TGTGCCAGCAGTGGGACAGGGGGGGAGACCCAGTACTTC; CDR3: CASSGTGGETQYF
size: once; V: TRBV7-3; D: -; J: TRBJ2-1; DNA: TGTGCCAGCAGCTTATCAGTCCCCACCGACAATGAGCAGTTCTTC; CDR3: CASSLSVPTDNEQFF
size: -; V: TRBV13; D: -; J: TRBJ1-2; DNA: TGTGCCAGCAGCTTCGAGGCCCAGGGCTATGGCTACACCTTC; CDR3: CASSFEAQGYGYTF
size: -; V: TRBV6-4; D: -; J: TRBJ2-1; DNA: TGTGCCAGCAGTGACTGGATTAGCGGCTCCTACAATGAGCAGTTCTTC; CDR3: CASSDWISGSYNEQFF
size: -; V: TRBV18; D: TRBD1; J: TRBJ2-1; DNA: TGTGCCAGCTCACCCGGGACAGGTCAAAACAATGAGCAGTTCTTC; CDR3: CASSPGTGQNNEQFF
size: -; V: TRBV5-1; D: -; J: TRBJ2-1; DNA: TGCGCCAGCAGCTTGGAGGGTGTTTACAATGAGCAGTTCTTC; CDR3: CASSLEGVYNEQFF
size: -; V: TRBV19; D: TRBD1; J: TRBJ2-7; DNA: TGTGCCAGTAGTATGCAGGGACAGGGAGCCTACGAGCAGTACTTC; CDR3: CASSMQGQGAYEQYF
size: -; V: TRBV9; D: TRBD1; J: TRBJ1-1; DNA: TGTGCCAGCAGCGACGGGACAGGGGATGACACTGAAGCTTTCTTT; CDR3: CASSDGTGDDTEAFF